This T cell receptor beta chain was observed in a study of OX40 agonist ivuxolimab in advanced cancers. In its sample, this clone was seen once. Only in-frame clones appear in the TCRdb table, and some are missing; sequencing was by immunoSEQ multiplex PCR. The sample carries almost 70,000 clones, around 86% recorded once. The CDR3 consists of 18 residues. Germline lookup yields CDR1 SGHTA and CDR2 FQGNSA. With V trimmed by 2 bases and J by 1 base, 7 bases remained unmatched. The clonotype originates from an adult with an advanced solid tumor such as melanoma, head and neck, liver or kidney cancer. The rearrangement links TRBV7-2 to TRBJ2-1; 11 nucleotides line up with TRBD2. The sample consisted of CD4+ or CD8+ T cells sorted from blood, taken in a trial of the OX40 agonist ivuxolimab. The CDR3 DNA sequence: TGTGCCAGCAGCTTAAGTAGCGGGGGGGCTTGGTCCTACAATGAGCAGTTCTTC. Its protein product is CASSLSSGGAWSYNEQFF.